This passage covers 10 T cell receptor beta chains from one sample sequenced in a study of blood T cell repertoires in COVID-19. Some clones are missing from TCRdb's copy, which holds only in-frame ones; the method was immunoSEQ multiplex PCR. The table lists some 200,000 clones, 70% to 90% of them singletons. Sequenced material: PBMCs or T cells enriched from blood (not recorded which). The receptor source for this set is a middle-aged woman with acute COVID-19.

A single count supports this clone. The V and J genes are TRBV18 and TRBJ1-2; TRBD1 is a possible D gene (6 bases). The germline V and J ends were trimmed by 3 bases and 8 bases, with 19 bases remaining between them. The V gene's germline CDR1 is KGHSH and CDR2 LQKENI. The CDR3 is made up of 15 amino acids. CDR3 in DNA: TGTGCCAGCTCACCTACCAATGGGGGCCTCGACGGCTACACCTTC. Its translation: CASSPTNGGLDGYTF.

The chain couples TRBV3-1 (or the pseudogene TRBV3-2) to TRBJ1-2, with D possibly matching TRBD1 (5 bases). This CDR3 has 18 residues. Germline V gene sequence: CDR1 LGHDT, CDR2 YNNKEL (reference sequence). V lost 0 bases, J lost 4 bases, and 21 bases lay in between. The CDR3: CASSQDPWGEALPYGYTF. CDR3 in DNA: TGTGCCAGCAGCCAAGATCCGTGGGGGGAGGCCCTACCCTATGGCTACACCTTC.

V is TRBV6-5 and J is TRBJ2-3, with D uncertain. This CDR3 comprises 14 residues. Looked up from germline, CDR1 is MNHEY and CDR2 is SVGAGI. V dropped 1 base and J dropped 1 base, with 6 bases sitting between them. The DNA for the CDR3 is TGTGCCAGCAGTTACTTATCTCGCACAGATACGCAGTATTTT. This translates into CASSYLSRTDTQYF.

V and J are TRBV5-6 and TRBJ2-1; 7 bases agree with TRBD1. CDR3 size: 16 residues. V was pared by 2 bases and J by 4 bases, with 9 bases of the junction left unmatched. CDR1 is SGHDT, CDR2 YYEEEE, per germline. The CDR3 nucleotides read TGTGCCAGCAGCTTCAATCAGGGGGTCGTGTACAATGAGCAGTTCTTC. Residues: CASSFNQGVVYNEQFF. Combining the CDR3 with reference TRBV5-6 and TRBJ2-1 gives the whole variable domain DAGVTQSPTHLIKTRGQQVTLRCSPKSGHDTVSWYQQALGQGPQFIFQYYEEEERQRGNFPDRFSGHQFPNYSSELNVNALLLGDSALYLCASSFNQGVVYNEQFFGPGTRLTVL.

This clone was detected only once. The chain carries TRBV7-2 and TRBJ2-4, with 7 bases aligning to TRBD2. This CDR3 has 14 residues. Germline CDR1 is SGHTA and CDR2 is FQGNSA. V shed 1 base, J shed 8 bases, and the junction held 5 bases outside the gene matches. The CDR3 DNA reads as TGTGCCAGCAGCTTAGTTCCCCGGGGGGACATTCAGTACTTC. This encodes CASSLVPRGDIQYF.

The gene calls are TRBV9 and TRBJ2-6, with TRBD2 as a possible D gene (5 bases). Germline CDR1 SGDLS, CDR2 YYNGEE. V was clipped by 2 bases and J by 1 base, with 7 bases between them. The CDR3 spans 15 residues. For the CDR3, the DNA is TGTGCCAGCAGCGTCGGGGATTCTGGGGCCAACGTCCTGACTTTC. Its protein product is CASSVGDSGANVLTF. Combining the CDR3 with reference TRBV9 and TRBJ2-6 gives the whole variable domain DSGVTQTPKHLITATGQRVTLRCSPRSGDLSVYWYQQSLDQGLQFLIQYYNGEERAKGNILERFSAQQFPDLHSELNLSSLELGDSALYFCASSVGDSGANVLTFGAGSRLTVL.

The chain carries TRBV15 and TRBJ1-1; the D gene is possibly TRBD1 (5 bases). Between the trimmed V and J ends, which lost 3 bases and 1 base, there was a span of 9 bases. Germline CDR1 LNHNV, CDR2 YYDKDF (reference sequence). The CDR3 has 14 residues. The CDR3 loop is CATSSEQENTEAFF. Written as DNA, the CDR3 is TGTGCCACCAGCAGCGAACAGGAGAACACTGAAGCTTTCTTT.

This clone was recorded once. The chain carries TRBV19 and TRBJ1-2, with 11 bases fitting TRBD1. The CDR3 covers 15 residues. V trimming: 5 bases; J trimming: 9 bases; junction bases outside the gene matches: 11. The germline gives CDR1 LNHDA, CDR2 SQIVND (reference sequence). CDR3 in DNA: TGTGCCAGTAGTCCCCGGACAGGGGGCCGCGGAAGCTACACCTTC. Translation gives CASSPRTGGRGSYTF.

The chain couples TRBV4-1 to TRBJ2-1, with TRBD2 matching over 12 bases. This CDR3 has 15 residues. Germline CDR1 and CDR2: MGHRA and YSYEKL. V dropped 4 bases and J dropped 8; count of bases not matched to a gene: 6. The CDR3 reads CASSPLAGGLDEQFF. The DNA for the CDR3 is TGCGCCAGCAGCCCCCTAGCGGGGGGGCTCGATGAGCAGTTCTTC.

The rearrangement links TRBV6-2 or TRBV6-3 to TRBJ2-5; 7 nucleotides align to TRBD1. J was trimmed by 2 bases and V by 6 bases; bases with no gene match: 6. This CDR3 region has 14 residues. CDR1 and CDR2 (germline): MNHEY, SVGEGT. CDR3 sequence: CASSQGGWQETQYF. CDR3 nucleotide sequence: TGTGCCAGCAGCCAAGGGGGCTGGCAAGAGACCCAGTACTTC.